The 27 T cell receptor beta chains reported below all come from one sample, sequenced in a study of blood T cell repertoires in COVID-19 (dated by TCRdb to 2018 to 2020). Receptor amplification or capture employed the immunoSEQ multiplex PCR assay. In its TCRdb copy, this immuneACCESS table keeps in-frame sequences only and misses some clones. Where compared with another copy, unresolved V genes explain less than half of these, and the others have no known cause. Recorded for this sample are approximately 200,000 clones; around 87% of them occurred a single time. Of the sample, roughly 2.9% is held by the ten largest clones. The sample taken for sequencing was peripheral blood. The receptor source for this set is a woman in her thirties with active or convalescent COVID-19.

This rearrangement joins TRBV9 to TRBJ1-1, with 7 bases identical to TRBD1. Germline V lookup: CDR1 SGDLS, CDR2 YYNGEE. This CDR3 spans 15 amino acids. The ends lost 1 base at V and 2 bases at J; junction bases unmatched: 5. In DNA form, the CDR3 reads TGTGCCAGCAGCGTACAGGGGGTTGTTAACACTGAAGCTTTCTTT. The encoded protein is CASSVQGVVNTEAFF.

The rearrangement joins TRBV19 to TRBJ2-5, with 7 bases matching TRBD2. The CDR3 length is 14 residues. V dropped 7 bases and J dropped 4; count of bases not matched to a gene: 9. Germline loops: CDR1 LNHDA, CDR2 SQIVND (reference sequence). CDR3 loop: CASNIGGGRETQYF. The CDR3 nucleotides are TGTGCCAGTAACATTGGGGGGGGGAGAGAGACCCAGTACTTC.

The chain joins TRBV30 to TRBJ2-7; tentatively, D is TRBD2 (6 bases). The CDR3 runs 15 residues. Trimming shortened V by 3 bases and J by 1 base, and 16 bases separated the two germline ends. Germline V gene lookup returns CDR1 GTSNPN and CDR2 SVGIG (reference sequence). CDR3 loop: CAWRKSPGGSYEQYF. CDR3 nucleotide sequence: TGTGCCTGGAGGAAATCCCCCGGGGGATCCTACGAGCAGTACTTC.

V usage is TRBV19 and J usage is TRBJ2-1, with D maybe TRBD1 (6 bases). V lost 4 bases, J lost 9 bases, and 7 bases lay in between. The CDR3 spans 11 residues. The germline gives CDR1 LNHDA, CDR2 SQIVND (reference sequence). The CDR3 protein is CASSRGPEQFF. Here the CDR3 DNA reads TGTGCCAGTAGTAGGGGGCCTGAGCAGTTCTTC.

The chain couples TRBV3-1 (or the pseudogene TRBV3-2) to TRBJ1-1, with D possibly being TRBD1 (5 bases). Per the germline V gene, CDR1 is LGHDT and CDR2 is YNNKEL (reference sequence). The CDR3 length is 15 residues. V was shortened by 0 bases and J by 5 bases, with 13 bases between the two germline ends. DNA for the CDR3: TGTGCCAGCAGCCAAGATCCGGCAGGGCGAACTGAAGCTTTCTTT. Its protein is CASSQDPAGRTEAFF.

The chain recombines TRBV19 with TRBJ1-1; unclear D gene. Between the trimmed V and J ends, which lost 3 bases and 5 bases, there was a span of 10 bases. Germline CDR1 LNHDA, CDR2 SQIVND (reference sequence). This CDR3 has 13 residues. The CDR3 nucleotides read TGTGCCAGTAGTATCGGAGGGATGACTGAAGCTTTCTTT. Translation: CASSIGGMTEAFF.

The chain carries TRBV7-8 and TRBJ1-2; possibly TRBD1 for D (6 bases). V gave up 3 bases and J gave up 4 bases, with 12 bases separating them. The CDR3 runs 14 residues. Germline values: CDR1 SGHVS, CDR2 FQNEAQ. CDR3 amino acids: CASSFRTAIYGYTF. Here the CDR3 DNA reads TGTGCCAGCAGCTTTAGGACAGCCATCTATGGCTACACCTTC.

This clone was seen more than once but under ten times. The chain has TRBV7-9 and TRBJ1-1, with 7 positions matching TRBD1. This CDR3 comprises 19 residues. The ends lost 0 bases at V and 2 bases at J; junction bases unmatched: 15. Germline CDR1 is SEHNR and CDR2 is FQNEAQ (reference sequence). The CDR3 loop reads CASSLARVGRRGQNTEAFF. For the CDR3, the DNA is TGTGCCAGCAGCTTAGCGCGGGTTGGACGGAGGGGGCAAAACACTGAAGCTTTCTTT.

The chain combines TRBV6-4 with TRBJ2-3; perhaps TRBD2 as D (6 bases). Germline V gene sequence: CDR1 MRHNA, CDR2 SNTAGT. The length of the CDR3 is 17 residues. Trimming shortened V by 0 bases and J by 2 bases, and 15 bases separated the two germline ends. CDR3 protein: CASSDSKPGEYTDTQYF. The CDR3 nucleotides are TGTGCCAGCAGTGACTCGAAGCCGGGGGAGTACACAGATACGCAGTATTTT.

This chain joins TRBV4-1 and TRBJ1-4; 10 nucleotides line up with TRBD1. The CDR3 spans 19 residues. V lost 5 bases, J lost 3 bases, and 15 bases stayed unmatched. Germline values: CDR1 MGHRA, CDR2 YSYEKL. The CDR3 DNA reads TGCGCCAGCAGCTTAAGTCCGGGACAGGGGACCCCGCCTAATGAAAAACTGTTTTTT. Protein sequence: CASSLSPGQGTPPNEKLFF.

The gene calls are TRBV27 and TRBJ1-2; D perhaps matches TRBD1 (6 bases). V was trimmed by 6 bases and J by 7 bases, leaving 24 bases between them. CDR1 and CDR2 (germline): MNHEY, SMNVEV (reference sequence). The CDR3 is 16 residues long. The CDR3 here is CASSLGQNPFYGGYTF. As DNA, the CDR3 is TGTGCCAGCAGCCTAGGACAGAATCCTTTTTATGGTGGCTACACCTTC.

The chain joins TRBV6-6 to TRBJ1-3, with TRBD1 matching 7 bases. The CDR3 runs 13 residues. Trimming took 8 bases from V and 3 from J; bases not matched to a gene: 4. CDR1 is MNHNY and CDR2 is SVGAGI in the germline V gene (reference sequence). The CDR3 reads CASLQGVGNTIYF. The CDR3 nucleotides read TGTGCCAGCCTGCAGGGGGTTGGAAACACCATATATTTT.

Only a few counts were recorded for this clone. The chain uses TRBV7-2 and TRBJ1-5, with TRBD1 as a possible D gene (5 bases). This CDR3 is 16 amino acids long. Germline-derived CDR1 and CDR2 are SGHTA and FQGNSA. V lost 0 bases and J 1 base, leaving 10 bases between the germline ends. CDR3 residues: CASSLAPGRSNQPQHF. CDR3 sequence (DNA): TGTGCCAGCAGCTTAGCACCAGGGCGGAGCAATCAGCCCCAGCATTTT.

The DNA for the CDR3 is TGCAGCGTTCGGGTTCACTCCTACGAGCAGTACTTC. As protein: CSVRVHSYEQYF. The genes are TRBV29-1 and TRBJ2-7; D is ambiguous. CDR3 length equals 12 residues. V was cut by 5 bases and J by 0 bases, with 8 bases left in between. Germline CDR1 and CDR2: SQVTM and ANQGSEA.

The V and J genes are TRBV10-2 and TRBJ2-3; D unresolved. V was trimmed by 8 bases and J by 4 bases, leaving 10 bases between them. CDR3 size: 12 residues. Germline V lookup: CDR1 WSHSY, CDR2 SAAADI. CDR3 in amino acids: CASASGPDTQYF. The CDR3 DNA follows: TGCGCCAGCGCATCGGGTCCAGATACGCAGTATTTT.

This clone was detected once. V usage is TRBV11-3 and J usage is TRBJ2-3; tentative D call: TRBD1 (6 bases). This CDR3 is built from 19 residues. Germline V gives CDR1 SGHNT, CDR2 YENEEA. V was clipped by 1 base and J by 0 bases, with 20 bases between them. The DNA for the CDR3 is TGTGCCAGCAGCTTAGGCTTAACGGGGACATGGCTTAGCACAGATACGCAGTATTTT. It yields the protein CASSLGLTGTWLSTDTQYF.

This chain uses TRBV7-2 with TRBJ1-1; 8 bases match TRBD1. The ends lost 5 bases at V and 2 bases at J; junction bases unmatched: 7. CDR3 size: 15 residues. Germline loops: CDR1 SGHTA, CDR2 FQGNSA. The CDR3 here is CASSPHRGYNTEAFF. As DNA, the CDR3 is TGTGCCAGCAGCCCCCACAGGGGGTATAACACTGAAGCTTTCTTT.

The V gene is TRBV4-1, the J gene TRBJ1-1; D may be TRBD1 (5 bases). Trimming took off 1 base at V and 7 bases at J, with 13 bases between the two ends. Germline loops: CDR1 MGHRA, CDR2 YSYEKL. The CDR3 runs to 14 residues. CDR3 residues: CASSQAGQGGEAFF. Here the CDR3 DNA reads TGCGCCAGCAGCCAAGCCGGGCAGGGTGGTGAAGCTTTCTTT.

The CDR3 region is CASSLGRRRDTEAFF. CDR3 in DNA: TGTGCCAGCAGCTTAGGTCGACGACGGGACACTGAAGCTTTCTTT. The chain has TRBV11-2 and TRBJ1-1; D is unclear. This CDR3 spans 15 amino acids. Trimming pared 1 base from V and 3 bases from J, leaving 12 bases between. CDR1 is SGHAT and CDR2 is FQNNGV in the germline V gene. The entire variable domain, with the rest obtained from reference TRBV11-2 and TRBJ1-1, is as follows: EAGVAQSPRYKIIEKRQSVAFWCNPISGHATLYWYQQILGQGPKLLIQFQNNGVVDDSQLPKDRFSAERLKGVDSTLKIQPAKLEDSAVYLCASSLGRRRDTEAFFGQGTRLTVV.

The genes are TRBV5-6 and TRBJ2-1, with D unclear. V was clipped by 2 bases and J by 5 bases, with 8 bases between them. The CDR3 loop spans 13 amino acids. Germline V CDR1 and CDR2: SGHDT, YYEEEE. The CDR3 DNA reads as TGTGCCAGCAGCTTTGCCCTAAACAATGAGCAGTTCTTC. Protein product: CASSFALNNEQFF. The full variable domain, with the rest looked up from reference TRBV5-6 and TRBJ2-1, is DAGVTQSPTHLIKTRGQQVTLRCSPKSGHDTVSWYQQALGQGPQFIFQYYEEEERQRGNFPDRFSGHQFPNYSSELNVNALLLGDSALYLCASSFALNNEQFFGPGTRLTVL.

The chain joins TRBV19 to TRBJ1-1; the match to TRBD1 covers 9 bases. After removal of 6 bases from V and 2 bases from J, the junction contained 7 bases not matched to a gene. Germline V gives CDR1 LNHDA, CDR2 SQIVND (reference sequence). This CDR3 region has 15 residues. CDR3 loop: CASRTWTGENTEAFF. For the CDR3, the DNA is TGTGCCAGTAGGACTTGGACAGGGGAAAACACTGAAGCTTTCTTT. Based on the CDR3 plus reference TRBV19 and TRBJ1-1, the full variable domain is DGGITQSPKYLFRKEGQNVTLSCEQNLNHDAMYWYRQDPGQGLRLIYYSQIVNDFQKGDIAEGYSVSREKKESFPLTVTSAQKNPTAFYLCASRTWTGENTEAFFGQGTRLTVV.

The chain is built from TRBV5-5 and TRBJ2-7; TRBD1 matches at 8 bases. Trimming removed 0 bases from V and 3 bases from J; junction bases left unmatched: 5. Germline V gene data show CDR1 as SGHKS and CDR2 as YYEKEE (reference sequence). There are 15 residues in the CDR3. CDR3 sequence reads: CASSLAGTGLYEQYF. CDR3 DNA: TGTGCCAGCAGCTTGGCGGGGACAGGACTCTACGAGCAGTACTTC.

The chain couples TRBV19 to TRBJ1-3; D remains unclear. The germline V gene has CDR1 LNHDA and CDR2 SQIVND (reference sequence). Trimming left V 6 bases short and J 0 bases short, with 12 bases between. The CDR3 sequence is 15 residues long. The DNA of the CDR3 is TGTGCCAGTAGCGGACGGGGTAGCTCTGGAAACACCATATATTTT. It codes for CASSGRGSSGNTIYF.

The rearrangement uses TRBV28 and TRBJ2-7, with TRBD2 identical over 8 bases. CDR1 and CDR2 (germline): MDHEN, SYDVKM. Losses at the gene ends were 7 bases for V and 5 bases for J; bases not matched to a gene: 13. CDR3 size: 15 residues. CDR3 nucleotide sequence: TGTGCCAGCAATAGGGGGGGTAGTAGCGGGAACGAGCAGTACTTC. Protein: CASNRGGSSGNEQYF.

Of note for this clone: Distinct nucleotide sequences in the sample also encode this CDR3. In DNA, the CDR3 is TGTGCCAGCAGTTTTAGTAATTCACCCCTCCACTTT. Translated: CASSFSNSPLHF. The chain has TRBV27 and TRBJ1-6; no firm D call. This CDR3 has 12 residues. V lost 3 bases, J lost 6 bases, and 3 bases lay in between. The germline V gene has CDR1 MNHEY and CDR2 SMNVEV (reference sequence).

The rearrangement links TRBV5-1 to TRBJ1-3; D is ambiguous. The CDR3 has 16 residues. V lost 0 bases, J lost 0 bases, and 10 bases lay in between. Germline-derived CDR1 and CDR2 are SGHRS and YFSETQ. CDR3 protein: CASSLELIFSGNTIYF. The DNA for the CDR3 is TGCGCCAGCAGCTTGGAACTTATTTTCTCTGGAAACACCATATATTTT.

The chain carries TRBV7-2 and TRBJ2-7; TRBD2 agrees at 16 bases. Germline V CDR1 and CDR2: SGHTA, FQGNSA. With 5 bases clipped from V and 13 bases from J, the junction kept 14 bases outside the gene matches. The CDR3 totals 16 residues. The chain's CDR3 is CASSIRARGTSGRVYF. DNA of the CDR3: TGTGCCAGCAGCATAAGAGCTAGGGGGACTAGCGGGAGGGTATACTTC.